Presented here are 5 T cell receptor beta chains from one specimen sequenced in a study of T cell responses to AZD1222 COVID-19 vaccine. Measured with immunoSEQ multiplex PCR; TCRdb has only the in-frame clones, and not every one. The table lists 25,000 to 30,000 clones, about 90% of them singletons. Source: peripheral blood, taken 28 days after the second AZD1222 dose. All receptors derive from an adult who received the AZD1222 COVID-19 vaccine.

This chain links TRBV11-2 with TRBJ2-3; 7 nucleotides agree with TRBD1. Trimming took 1 base from V and 4 from J; bases not matched to a gene: 2. Looked up from germline, CDR1 is SGHAT and CDR2 is FQNNGV. The CDR3 extends over 14 amino acids. CDR3 sequence: CASSLGQGADTQYF. In nucleotides, the CDR3 is TGTGCCAGCAGCTTAGGACAGGGTGCAGATACGCAGTATTTT.

This clone was recorded a few times. The chain has TRBV28 and TRBJ2-3; 8 nucleotides line up with TRBD2. This CDR3 has 17 amino acids. V was clipped by 6 bases and J by 2 bases; unmatched bases: 13. Germline V lookup: CDR1 MDHEN, CDR2 SYDVKM. The CDR3 DNA follows: TGTGCCAGCAGCTCCCCCTACGGACTAGCTTCCACAGATACGCAGTATTTT. This sequence encodes CASSSPYGLASTDTQYF. Together with reference TRBV28 and TRBJ2-3, the CDR3 gives the full variable domain: DVKVTQSSRYLVKRTGEKVFLECVQDMDHENMFWYRQDPGLGLRLIYFSYDVKMKEKGDIPEGYSVSREKKERFSLILESASTNQTSMYLCASSSPYGLASTDTQYFGPGTRLTVL.

CDR3 nucleotides: TGTGCCAGCAGTTCGCCGGGACGGAGCTATGGCTACACCTTC. Encoded protein: CASSSPGRSYGYTF. The chain has TRBV28 and TRBJ1-2; possible D gene TRBD1, 5 bases. With 4 bases removed from V and 4 bases from J, the gap between germline ends came to 13 bases. The CDR3 is made up of 14 amino acids. Germline V CDR1 and CDR2: MDHEN, SYDVKM.

This clone was found once. V and J are TRBV28 and TRBJ1-6; a weak D match, TRBD1 (6 bases). CDR1 is MDHEN and CDR2 is SYDVKM in the germline V gene. The V end lost 5 bases, the J end lost 7 bases, and 15 bases lay between the germline ends. The CDR3 extends over 15 amino acids. CDR3 loop: CASSTYRVGNSPLHF. CDR3 nucleotide sequence: TGTGCCAGCAGTACCTACAGGGTAGGCAATTCACCCCTCCACTTT.

The chain uses TRBV30 and TRBJ2-5; D is perhaps TRBD1 (6 bases). The V gene's germline CDR1 is GTSNPN and CDR2 SVGIG (reference sequence). Deletions cut 2 bases from V and 7 bases from J, with 14 bases between. This CDR3 contains 13 residues. DNA of the CDR3: TGTGCCTGGAGTAGAGGGGGTTTGGGGACCCAGTACTTC. Translated, it gives CAWSRGGLGTQYF.